Listed here are 20 T cell receptor beta chains from one sample, sequenced in a study of T cell responses to AZD1222 COVID-19 vaccine. Sequencing was performed with immunoSEQ multiplex PCR; in TCRdb, only in-frame clones are kept and a portion is missing. Found here are about 140,000 clones, more than 75% of them singletons; the top ten hold approximately 2.8%. The sequencing here drew on peripheral blood, taken 28 days after the second AZD1222 dose. All receptors derive from an adult who received the AZD1222 COVID-19 vaccine.

In its sample, this clone was seen once. J is TRBJ1-5 and V is TRBV28, with D maybe TRBD1 (5 bases). The V gene lost 6 bases and the J gene lost 1 base, with 16 bases spanning the gap. The CDR3 extends over 16 amino acids. CDR1 is MDHEN, CDR2 SYDVKM, per germline. The CDR3 loop is CASRGLFRGSNQPQHF. CDR3 nucleotide sequence: TGTGCCAGCAGGGGACTTTTCCGGGGAAGCAATCAGCCCCAGCATTTT.

The genes are TRBV27 and TRBJ1-6, with a tentative D call TRBD1 (5 bases). Germline CDR1 is MNHEY and CDR2 is SMNVEV (reference sequence). The CDR3 length is 14 residues. Deletions cut 6 bases from V and 10 bases from J, with 16 bases between. This CDR3 reads CASSSLGGNSPLHF. The DNA of the CDR3 is TGTGCCAGCAGCTCCCTGGGGGGGAACTCACCCCTCCACTTT.

The V call is TRBV7-8, the J call TRBJ1-1, with D hard to call. Germline lookup yields CDR1 SGHVS and CDR2 FQNEAQ. The CDR3 spans 14 residues. Trimming pared 6 bases from V and 1 base from J, leaving 12 bases between. This CDR3 reads CASSRTLGNTEAFF. The CDR3 nucleotides read TGTGCCAGCAGTAGAACCTTGGGGAACACTGAAGCTTTCTTT. Variable domain in full (rest from reference TRBV7-8 and TRBJ1-1): GAGVSQSPRYKVAKRGQDVALRCDPISGHVSLFWYQQALGQGPEFLTYFQNEAQLDKSGLPSDRFFAERPEGSVSTLKIQRTQQEDSAVYLCASSRTLGNTEAFFGQGTRLTVV.

The CDR3 loop is CASSLTGWNQPQHF. The CDR3 nucleotides are TGTGCCAGCAGCTTGACAGGCTGGAATCAGCCCCAGCATTTT. The V and J genes are TRBV5-6 and TRBJ1-5; D is perhaps TRBD1 (5 bases). Germline V gives CDR1 SGHDT, CDR2 YYEEEE. The CDR3 has 14 residues. V lost 1 base and J lost 4, with 9 bases in between.

This chain joins TRBV4-2 and TRBJ2-5; TRBD2 matches 7 bases. The CDR3 extends over 18 amino acids. Losses at the gene ends were 5 bases for V and 0 bases for J; bases not matched to a gene: 15. The germline V gene encodes CDR1 LGHNA and CDR2 YNFKEQ. The chain's CDR3 is CASSVGDRQRGNQETQYF. The CDR3 nucleotides read TGTGCCAGCAGCGTCGGGGACCGACAGCGGGGCAACCAAGAGACCCAGTACTTC.

Only one count was recorded for this clone. J is TRBJ2-5 and V is TRBV28; the match to TRBD2 covers 8 bases. The trim removed 6 bases at V and 4 bases at J, leaving 10 bases unmatched. CDR3 size: 15 residues. The germline CDR1 and CDR2 sequences are MDHEN and SYDVKM. The CDR3 reads CASSPLGAGVETQYF. Here the CDR3 DNA reads TGTGCCAGCAGCCCCCTTGGAGCGGGAGTAGAGACCCAGTACTTC.

The genes are TRBV7-9 and TRBJ2-1; D is ambiguous. This CDR3 is built from 13 residues. Germline assignment: CDR1 SEHNR and CDR2 FQNEAQ (reference sequence). V lost 0 bases, J lost 10 bases, and 10 bases lay in between. CDR3 sequence: CASSLAVTDEQFF. Here the CDR3 DNA reads TGTGCCAGCAGCTTAGCCGTAACGGACGAGCAGTTCTTC.

The CDR3 loop reads CASSETGGYTGELFF. The DNA of the CDR3 is TGTGCCAGCAGTGAGACGGGGGGTTATACCGGGGAGCTGTTTTTT. The rearrangement links TRBV2 to TRBJ2-2; 7 bases map to TRBD2. The length of the CDR3 is 15 residues. Germline CDR1 reads SNHLY; CDR2 reads FYNNEI. After removal of 3 bases from V and 5 bases from J, the junction contained 6 bases not matched to a gene.

The chain joins TRBV3-1 (or the pseudogene TRBV3-2) to TRBJ2-7; 7 bases map to TRBD1. The length of the CDR3 is 18 residues. V shed 6 bases, J shed 4 bases, and the junction held 21 bases outside the gene matches. Germline CDR1 and CDR2: LGHDT and YNNKEL (reference sequence). CDR3 DNA sequence: TGTGCCAGCAGAATGTGGGGATTATACGAGGGGGCGTGGTACGAGCAGTACTTC. Its translation: CASRMWGLYEGAWYEQYF.

The chain joins TRBV6-6 to TRBJ1-5; 8 bases align to TRBD1. This CDR3 is 14 amino acids long. J lost 5 bases, V lost 6 bases, and 6 bases had no gene match. Germline CDR1 MNHNY, CDR2 SVGAGI (reference sequence). The CDR3 sequence: CASSYPGGYQPQHF. CDR3 nucleotides: TGTGCCAGCAGCTATCCAGGGGGCTATCAGCCCCAGCATTTT.

This clone was picked up one time. The chain uses TRBV16 and TRBJ2-3; possibly TRBD1 for D (5 bases). Trimming stripped 0 bases from V and 2 bases from J, with 9 bases between. CDR3 length equals 15 residues. Looked up from germline, CDR1 is KGHSY and CDR2 is FQNENV. The CDR3 DNA follows: TGTGCCAGCAGCCAATCGGCACAGGCCACAGATACGCAGTATTTT. Encoded protein: CASSQSAQATDTQYF.

The V and J genes are TRBV27 and TRBJ2-7; 11 bases fit TRBD2. The ends lost 5 bases at V and 6 bases at J; junction bases unmatched: 12. This CDR3 region has 16 residues. From germline, CDR1 is MNHEY and CDR2 SMNVEV (reference sequence). DNA of the CDR3: TGTGCCAGCAGTCTAGACTTACTAGCGGGAGTCGGCGAGCAGTACTTC. Its translation: CASSLDLLAGVGEQYF.

The chain has TRBV19 and TRBJ1-5, with TRBD1 identical over 9 bases. With V trimmed by 5 bases and J by 5 bases, 7 bases remained unmatched. CDR1 is LNHDA, CDR2 SQIVND, per germline (reference sequence). CDR3 length: 15 residues. The CDR3 here is CASSHRTGAYQPQHF. In DNA form, the CDR3 reads TGTGCCAGTAGTCACCGGACAGGGGCTTATCAGCCCCAGCATTTT.

The chain couples TRBV27 to TRBJ2-2; D is undetermined. The CDR3 totals 13 residues. Trimming stripped 8 bases from V and 4 bases from J, with 11 bases between. From germline, CDR1 is MNHEY and CDR2 SMNVEV (reference sequence). The CDR3 nucleotides read TGTGCCAGCTCATTTTACCCCACCGGGGAGCTGTTTTTT. It encodes CASSFYPTGELFF.

The chain recombines TRBV29-1 with TRBJ1-4; D is possibly TRBD1 (6 bases). Trimming pared 6 bases from V and 7 bases from J, leaving 9 bases between. The CDR3 runs to 11 residues. Germline CDR1 and CDR2: SQVTM and ANQGSEA. The CDR3 bases are TGCAGCGTAGGACAGCTTGAAAAACTGTTTTTT. This translates into CSVGQLEKLFF.

The chain links TRBV25-1 to TRBJ1-3; D is unclear. The V gene's germline CDR1 is MGHDK and CDR2 SYGVNS. The CDR3 length is 15 residues. Trimming removed 3 bases from V and 4 bases from J, with 13 bases in between. The CDR3 DNA is TGTGCCAGCAGTGAGCGGTACCGAGGGGGAAACACCATATATTTT. Its protein product is CASSERYRGGNTIYF.

The chain carries TRBV28 and TRBJ1-2; a possible D gene is TRBD1 (5 bases). Germline lookup yields CDR1 MDHEN and CDR2 SYDVKM. The CDR3 is 12 residues long. Trimming removed 5 bases at V and 6 bases at J, with 10 bases between. The DNA for the CDR3 is TGTGCCAGCAGTCCCTGGACACATGGCTACACCTTC. Translation gives CASSPWTHGYTF.

For the CDR3, the DNA is TGTGCCAGCTCTAGCGGGGGGCCGAACACCGGGGAGCTGTTTTTT. Residues: CASSSGGPNTGELFF. The V gene is TRBV18, the J gene TRBJ2-2, with TRBD2 matching over 10 bases. V lost 6 bases to trimming and J lost 0 bases; unmatched junction nucleotides: 1. Germline CDR1 and CDR2: KGHSH and LQKENI. The CDR3 extends over 15 amino acids. The full variable domain, with the rest looked up from reference TRBV18 and TRBJ2-2, is NAGVMQNPRHLVRRRGQEARLRCSPMKGHSHVYWYRQLPEEGLKFMVYLQKENIIDESGMPKERFSAEFPKEGPSILRIQQVVRGDSAAYFCASSSGGPNTGELFFGEGSRLTVL.

The chain joins TRBV12-1 to TRBJ1-5; TRBD1, the D gene given by the table, was not confirmed from the DNA. TRBV12-1 is shown as a pseudogene. The CDR3 loop spans 16 amino acids. CDR3 coding DNA: TGTGCCAGCAGCCCAGCGGACAGGGGAGGCAATCAGCCCCAGCATTTT. Residues: CASSPADRGGNQPQHF.

This chain links TRBV19 with TRBJ2-1; D unresolved. The germline V and J ends were trimmed by 5 bases and 3 bases, with 2 bases remaining between them. The germline V gene encodes CDR1 LNHDA and CDR2 SQIVND (reference sequence). This CDR3 comprises 11 residues. The CDR3 protein is CASSFYNEQFF. The CDR3 nucleotides read TGTGCCAGTAGTTTCTACAATGAGCAGTTCTTC.